This is a list of T cell receptor beta chains from one sample in a study of patients and donors after allogeneic stem cell transplantation. MiXCR, run by TCRdb on the RT-PCR reads, gives a single entry per CDR3 protein. The sample gives about 25,000 distinct CDR3 sequences, about 42% of which show up once; over 70% is in the top ten. Sample: blood, either unsorted or a sorted T cell fraction (not recorded which). Every receptor here comes from a human donor who was either an allogeneic HSCT recipient or a stem cell or donor lymphocyte infusion donor (not recorded which). It is not recorded whose cells these are; they may come from a transplant donor. CDR3s leave out the opening cysteine and the closing phenylalanine or tryptophan. Size tells how often a clone was seen (once, few, many) or the class of an expanded clone, and some rows leave it out.

size	V	CDR3
hyperexpanded	TRBV7-9	ASSLAAAGDQPQH
once	TRBV6-5	ASSSRGTTIQETQY
NA	TRBV4-1	ASSQGTENTEAF
NA	TRBV7-9	ASSLLGGLAGGNNEQF
NA	TRBV3-1	ASSRDGSYEQY
NA	TRBV3-1	ASSQAGSGAQPQH
NA	TRBV7-3	ASSLKGLTTSNEQF
NA	TRBV28	ASRRDSLYEQY
few	TRBV7-8	ASSLWEVYNEQF
few	TRBV4-1	ASSQDLTGGQPQH
many	TRBV6-5	ASRRDGNQPQH
NA	TRBV20-1	SARPSGRALGSYEQY
NA	TRBV29-1	SVDRGHEQY
few	TRBV12-3/TRBV12-4	ASSFWVTGGAGYGYT
NA	TRBV20-1	SARRLQGRGNQPQH
NA	TRBV20-1	SATARYPHNEQF
few	TRBV12-3/TRBV12-4	ASTSYVYTGELF
many	TRBV6-5	ASSYRLAGGDTQY
NA	TRBV10-3	AISVGDNEQF
NA	TRBV5-4	ASSWWGQDKETQY
NA	TRBV5-1	ASSLAGYEAL
few	TRBV7-9	ASSLAAGGYEQY
NA	TRBV12-3/TRBV12-4	ASSLPNRYNQPQH
NA	TRBV12-3/TRBV12-4	ASEQGGGYT
NA	TRBV4-2	ASSQDGATYPSTDTQY
NA	TRBV28	ASSKSRVQY
NA	TRBV6-6	ATHPGLAGVYEQY
NA	TRBV12-3/TRBV12-4	ASSFGLYHMNTEAF
once	TRBV7-9	ASSLGKVLETQY
NA	TRBV3-1	ASSQDKALYGYT
NA	TRBV9	ASSVADRENEKLF
NA	TRBV3-1	ASSQDSTSGQETQY
few	TRBV6-5	ASSYRDTADYT
NA	TRBV7-2	ASSLGYPFYNEQF
NA	TRBV5-1	ASSPDWTSGAAVIQETQY
NA	TRBV2	ASRLGDNEQF
many	TRBV6-6	ASSYSKVGGGNQPQH
many	TRBV5-1	ASSFAGGMNTEAF
few	TRBV20-1	SASFGQTNQPQH
NA	TRBV5-1	ASSLQAQPNQPQH
few	TRBV9	ASSVVVDTEAF
NA	TRBV5-1	ASSLGGLSYNEQF
NA	TRBV6-6	TSRSPRGATSTDTQY
NA	TRBV4-2	ASSQGKTINTGELF
few	TRBV4-1	ASSQDGQFDYGYT
NA	TRBV12-3/TRBV12-4	ASSLGGWRNTEAF
NA	TRBV12-3/TRBV12-4	ASSRTSAYEQY
NA	TRBV6-6	ASRGQTYEQY
NA	TRBV6-5	ASSYGEAYEQY
NA	TRBV7-9	ASSVDRNTGELF
NA	TRBV10-3	AISRNQMDTFSNQPQH
many	TRBV10-3	ASGRVDNPLRGDEQY
few	TRBV7-9	ASSLFGGLGTEAF
NA	TRBV19	ASSMLGKWTGGNQPQH